This T cell receptor (beta chain) was captured in a study of blood T cell repertoires in COVID-19. Study as a whole: Donors in the United States, Italy and Spain gave samples during acute or convalescent COVID-19.

The table came from immunoSEQ multiplex PCR; TCRdb's copy has only in-frame clones and leaves some out. The sample lists 190,000 or so clones; about 86% were seen once. Germline V gene lookup returns CDR1 SNHLY and CDR2 FYNNEI. The CDR3 spans 11 residues. The ends were cut back, 4 bases at V and 13 bases at J, with 11 bases in the middle. This clone was recorded only once. The receptor was derived from a woman under 30 who had recovered from COVID-19. Sequencing used peripheral blood. The chain combines TRBV2 with TRBJ2-1; no firm D call. CDR3 in DNA: TGTGCCAGCAGTGCGACACCTCATCAGTTCTTC. The encoded protein is CASSATPHQFF.